The T cell receptor (beta chain) described here comes from a study of blood T cell repertoires in COVID-19. Study at large: The United States, Italy and Spain were the sources of the acute and convalescent COVID-19 samples. From T cells, B-cell-depleted T cells, or PBMCs came the material, which was cDNA or gDNA.

Germline-derived CDR1 and CDR2 are MNHEY and SVGAGI. The CDR3 runs to 13 residues. V lost 6 bases and J 4 bases, leaving 12 bases between the germline ends. As originally analysed: Amplifying reference gene primers gave estimates of nucleated cell counts. Clones were read by immunoSEQ multiplex PCR, and TCRdb kept only the in-frame ones, dropping some. V and J calls and clone size follow that table, whereas D and trimming were derived from the DNA. The data show around 89,000 clones, 89% seen once. The TCR sequence derives from a man in his forties or fifties with acute or convalescent COVID-19. V is TRBV6-5 and J is TRBJ2-5; a possible D gene is TRBD2 (6 bases). The material sequenced was peripheral blood. In nucleotides, the CDR3 is TGTGCCAGCAGAGGACTCGGGGGAGAGACCCAGTACTTC. Translating it yields CASRGLGGETQYF.